This TCR beta chain was identified during a study of cytomegalovirus exposure and HLA in healthy donors. The PCR contained 60 Vbeta and 13 Jbeta primers. Profiling relied on immunoSEQ multiplex PCR, and the TCRdb table lists in-frame clones only, not all of them. The sample lists about 81,000 clones; just over 75% were seen once. Regarding the study as a whole: It was shown in a later analysis that HLA-associated TCR beta chains were more clonally expanded than other, equally common chains.

Germline V lookup: CDR1 MGHDK, CDR2 SYGVNS. V was trimmed by 4 bases and J by 0 bases, leaving 9 bases between them. This CDR3 spans 15 amino acids. Regarding this clone: What it binds is unknown.

This TCR came from a man aged 45-65 years in good health and CMV-seropositive. The chain joins TRBV25-1 to TRBJ2-2; D is unresolved. The specimen was PBMCs. The CDR3 bases are TGTGCCAGCAGTGTTCCAGTCGCGAACACCGGGGAGCTGTTTTTT. As protein: CASSVPVANTGELFF.